The clone carrying this T cell receptor (beta chain) came up a few times. The junction differs from germline at one of its ends, possibly a read error. The data were obtained in a study of T cells in narcolepsy. As for the study in general: Enrolled donors included narcolepsy type 1 or type 2 patients and healthy controls.

Germline V gene lookup returns CDR1 SNHLY and CDR2 FYNNEI. The CDR3 runs 14 residues. Profiled with immunoSEQ multiplex PCR; TCRdb holds only in-frame clones, not every one. The sample lists about 13,000 clones; 70% to 90% were seen once. The TCR comes from a human donor with narcolepsy. This chain joins TRBV2 and TRBJ2-1; TRBD2 aligns across 10 bases. What was sequenced was CD45RA- memory CD4+ T cells from PBMCs. CDR3 residues: CASSELGTSGILVF. The CDR3 DNA reads TGTGCCAGCAGTGAATTAGGAACTAGCGGGATCCTGGTCTTC.